This T cell receptor (beta chain) was recovered during a study of CD8 T cells in Susac syndrome. The CDR3 contains 17 residues. Trimming shortened V by 2 bases and J by 4 bases, and 21 bases separated the two germline ends. About 0.45 to 1 ug RNA was reverse transcribed with random hexamers. TCRdb re-called the immunoSEQ multiplex PCR reads with MiXCR, one entry per CDR3 protein. Of 90,000 to 110,000 distinct CDR3 sequences listed, 95% to 98% are singletons. The sequencing input was CD4+ T cells from PBMCs. This chain links TRBV23-1 with TRBJ2-7, with D possibly being TRBD1 (5 bases). TRBV23-1 carries the ORF label, with uncertain function. The receptor was isolated from a human donor in good health. CDR3 region: CASSQEYVRGFLYEQYF. For the CDR3, the DNA is TGCGCCAGCAGTCAAGAGTATGTAAGGGGATTCTTATACGAGCAGTACTTC.